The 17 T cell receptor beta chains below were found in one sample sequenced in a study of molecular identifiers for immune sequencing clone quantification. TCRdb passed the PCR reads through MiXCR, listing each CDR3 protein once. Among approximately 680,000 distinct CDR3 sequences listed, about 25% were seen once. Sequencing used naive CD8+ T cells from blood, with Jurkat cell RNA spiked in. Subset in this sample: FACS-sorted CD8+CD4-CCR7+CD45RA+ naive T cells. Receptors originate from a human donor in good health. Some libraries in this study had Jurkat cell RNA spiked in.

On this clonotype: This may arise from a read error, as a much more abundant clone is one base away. CDR3 sequence reads: CSAMGLAASCEQYF. For the CDR3, the DNA is TGCAGTGCTATGGGGCTAGCGGCGTCCTGCGAGCAGTACTTC. This chain joins TRBV20-1 and TRBJ2-7, with 7 bases aligning to TRBD2. The CDR3 sequence is 14 residues long. CDR1 is DFQATT and CDR2 is SNEGSKA in the germline V gene (reference sequence).

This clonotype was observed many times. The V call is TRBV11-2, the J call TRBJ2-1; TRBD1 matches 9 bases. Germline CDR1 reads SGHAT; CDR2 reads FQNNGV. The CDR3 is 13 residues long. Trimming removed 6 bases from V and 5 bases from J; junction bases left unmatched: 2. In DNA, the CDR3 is TGTGCCAGCAGTGGACAGGGGAACAATGAGCAGTTCTTC. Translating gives CASSGQGNNEQFF.

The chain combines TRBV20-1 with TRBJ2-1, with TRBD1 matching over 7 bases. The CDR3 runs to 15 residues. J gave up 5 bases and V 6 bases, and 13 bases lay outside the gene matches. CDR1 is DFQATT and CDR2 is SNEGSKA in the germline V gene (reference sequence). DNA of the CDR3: TGCAGTGCCCTAAGAAGGGGAAGGGGGCACAATGAGCAGTTCTTC. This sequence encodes CSALRRGRGHNEQFF.

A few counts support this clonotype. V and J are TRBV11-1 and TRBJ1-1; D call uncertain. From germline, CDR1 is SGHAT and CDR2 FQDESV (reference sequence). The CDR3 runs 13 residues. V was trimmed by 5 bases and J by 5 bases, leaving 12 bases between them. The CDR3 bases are TGTGCCAGCAGCGAGCCTGACGGAACTGAAGCTTTCTTT. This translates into CASSEPDGTEAFF.

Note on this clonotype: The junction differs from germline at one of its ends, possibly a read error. In nucleotides, the CDR3 is TGTGCCAGTAGTATACCGGGACAGCGTAACACCATGTATTTT. This encodes CASSIPGQRNTMYF. The chain is built from TRBV19 and TRBJ1-3; TRBD1 matches 7 bases. Germline loops: CDR1 LNHDA, CDR2 SQIVND (reference sequence). CDR3 size: 14 residues. Complete variable domain (other parts from reference TRBV19 and TRBJ1-3): DGGITQSPKYLFRKEGQNVTLSCEQNLNHDAMYWYRQDPGQGLRLIYYSQIVNDFQKGDIAEGYSVSREKKESFPLTVTSAQKNPTAFYLCASSIPGQRNTMYFGEGSWLTVV.

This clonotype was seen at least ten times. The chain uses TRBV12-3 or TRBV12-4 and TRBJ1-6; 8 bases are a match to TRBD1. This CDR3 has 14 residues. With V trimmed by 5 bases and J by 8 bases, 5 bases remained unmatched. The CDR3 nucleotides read TGTGCCAGCAGTACGGACAGGGTCGATTCACCCCTCCACTTT. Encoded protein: CASSTDRVDSPLHF.

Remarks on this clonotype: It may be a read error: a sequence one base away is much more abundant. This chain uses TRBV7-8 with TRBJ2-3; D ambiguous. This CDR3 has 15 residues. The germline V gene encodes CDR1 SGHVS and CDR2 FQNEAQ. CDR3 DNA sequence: TGTGCCAGCAGCTTCCGACCTACTCTCACAGATACGCGGTATTTT. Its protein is CASSFRPTLTDTRYF. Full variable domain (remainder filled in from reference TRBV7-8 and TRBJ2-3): GAGVSQSPRYKVAKRGQDVALRCDPISGHVSLFWYQQALGQGPEFLTYFQNEAQLDKSGLPSDRFFAERPEGSVSTLKIQRTQQEDSAVYLCASSFRPTLTDTRYFGPGTRLTVL.

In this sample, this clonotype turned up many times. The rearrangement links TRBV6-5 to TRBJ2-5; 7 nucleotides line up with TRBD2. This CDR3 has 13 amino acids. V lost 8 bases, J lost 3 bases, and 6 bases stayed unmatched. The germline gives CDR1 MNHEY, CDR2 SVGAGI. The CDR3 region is CASGGVGEETQYF. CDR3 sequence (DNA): TGTGCCAGCGGGGGGGTGGGTGAAGAGACCCAGTACTTC.

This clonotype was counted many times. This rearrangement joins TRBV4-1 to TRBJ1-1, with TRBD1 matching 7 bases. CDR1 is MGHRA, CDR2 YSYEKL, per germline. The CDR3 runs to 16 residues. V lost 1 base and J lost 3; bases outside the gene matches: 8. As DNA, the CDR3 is TGCGCCAGCAGCCAAGTATGGACAGGTCCCGACACTGAAGCTTTCTTT. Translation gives CASSQVWTGPDTEAFF.

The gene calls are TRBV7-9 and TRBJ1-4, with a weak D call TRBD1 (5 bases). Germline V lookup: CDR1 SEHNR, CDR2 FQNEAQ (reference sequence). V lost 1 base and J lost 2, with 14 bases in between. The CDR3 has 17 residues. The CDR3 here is CASSLVLQTATNEKLFF. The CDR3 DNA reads TGTGCCAGCAGCTTAGTCTTGCAGACAGCTACTAATGAAAAACTGTTTTTT.

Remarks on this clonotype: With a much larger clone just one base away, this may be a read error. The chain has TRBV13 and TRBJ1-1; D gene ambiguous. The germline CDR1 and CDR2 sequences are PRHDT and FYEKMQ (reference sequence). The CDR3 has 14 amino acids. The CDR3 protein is CASSLGKGLTETFF. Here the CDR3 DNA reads TGTGCCAGCAGCTTAGGGAAAGGCCTCACTGAAACTTTCTTT. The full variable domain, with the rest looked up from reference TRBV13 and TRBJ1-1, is AAGVIQSPRHLIKEKRETATLKCYPIPRHDTVYWYQQGPGQDPQFLISFYEKMQSDKGSIPDRFSAQQFSDYHSELNMSSLELGDSALYFCASSLGKGLTETFFGQGTRLTVV.

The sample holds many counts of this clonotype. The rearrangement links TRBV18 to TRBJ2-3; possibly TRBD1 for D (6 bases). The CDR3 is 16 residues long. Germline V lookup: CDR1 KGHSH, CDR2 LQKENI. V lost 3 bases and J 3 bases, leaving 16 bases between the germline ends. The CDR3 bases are TGTGCCAGCTCACCCCAGCAGGGGCTTTGGACAGATACGCAGTATTTT. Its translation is CASSPQQGLWTDTQYF.

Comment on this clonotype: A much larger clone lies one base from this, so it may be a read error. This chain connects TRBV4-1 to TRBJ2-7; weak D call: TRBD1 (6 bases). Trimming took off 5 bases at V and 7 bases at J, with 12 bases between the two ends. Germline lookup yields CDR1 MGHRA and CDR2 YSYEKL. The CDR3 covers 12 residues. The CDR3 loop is CASSVGAEEQYF. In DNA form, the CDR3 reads TGCGCCAGCAGCGTGGGGGCGGAAGAGCAGTACTTC.

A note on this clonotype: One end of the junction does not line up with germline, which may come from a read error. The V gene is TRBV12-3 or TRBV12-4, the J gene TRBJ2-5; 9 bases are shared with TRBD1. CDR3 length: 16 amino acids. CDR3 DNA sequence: TGTGCCAGCAGTTCCCGGACAGGGGTTTCGAGGGAGACCCAGTGCTTC. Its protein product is CASSSRTGVSRETQCF.

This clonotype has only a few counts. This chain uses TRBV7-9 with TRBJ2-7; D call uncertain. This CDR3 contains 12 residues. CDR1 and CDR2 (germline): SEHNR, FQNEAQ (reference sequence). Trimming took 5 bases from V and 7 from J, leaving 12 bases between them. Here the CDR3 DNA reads TGTGCCAGCAGCGACCTTGCGGAGGAGCAGTACTTC. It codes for CASSDLAEEQYF. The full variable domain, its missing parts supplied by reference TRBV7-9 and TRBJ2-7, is DTGVSQNPRHKITKRGQNVTFRCDPISEHNRLYWYRQTLGQGPEFLTYFQNEAQLEKSRLLSDRFSAERPKGSFSTLEIQRTEQGDSAMYLCASSDLAEEQYFGPGTRLTVT.

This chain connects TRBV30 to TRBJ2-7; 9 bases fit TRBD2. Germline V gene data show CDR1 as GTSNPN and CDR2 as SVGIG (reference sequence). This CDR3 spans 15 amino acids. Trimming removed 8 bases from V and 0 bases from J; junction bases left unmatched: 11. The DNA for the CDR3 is TGTGCCGGTTACCTTAGCGGGGGCAGCTCCTACGAGCAGTACTTC. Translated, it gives CAGYLSGGSSYEQYF.

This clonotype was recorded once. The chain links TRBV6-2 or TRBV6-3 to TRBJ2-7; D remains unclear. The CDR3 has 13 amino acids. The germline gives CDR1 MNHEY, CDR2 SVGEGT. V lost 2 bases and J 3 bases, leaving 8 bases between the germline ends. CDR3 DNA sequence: TGTGCCAGCAGTTACGCCCTTGGCTACGAGCAGTACTTC. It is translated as CASSYALGYEQYF.